Presented here are 32 T cell receptor beta chains from one specimen sequenced in a study of CD8 T cells in ankylosing spondylitis (dated by TCRdb to 2016 to 2017). Receptors were amplified or captured by 5' RACE. Sequenced on an Illumina HiSeq 2500. TCRdb took the public reads, trimmed them with fastp at Q25, ran MiXCR for clone calling and kept in-frame beta chains. Entries are consolidated by CDR3 protein sequence, retaining the most common genes and DNA. The sample includes about 180,000 distinct CDR3 sequences, with around 8.9% observed a single time. The top ten hold about 15% of the sample. The sample was blood, either unsorted or a sorted T cell fraction (not recorded which). The receptors come from a female donor with ankylosing spondylitis or in good health (not recorded which).

In this sample, this clonotype turned up many times. V gene TRBV20-1 combines with J gene TRBJ1-1; D not certain. V was pared by 3 bases and J by 3 bases, with 14 bases between. The CDR3 is made up of 14 amino acids. Germline-derived CDR1 and CDR2 are DFQATT and SNEGSKA (reference sequence). In DNA, the CDR3 is TGCAGTGCTAGGGTCCGGGAAAGGGACACTGAAGCTTTCTTT. It yields the protein CSARVRERDTEAFF.

This clonotype was counted ten times or more. The chain couples TRBV7-9 to TRBJ2-1, with a possible D match to TRBD1 (6 bases). The CDR3 length is 14 residues. Looked up from germline, CDR1 is SEHNR and CDR2 is FQNEAQ (reference sequence). Trimming left V 1 base short and J 6 bases short, with 10 bases between. This CDR3 reads CASSLGQGFNEQFF. The CDR3 nucleotides are TGTGCCAGCAGCTTAGGTCAGGGGTTCAATGAGCAGTTCTTC.

This clonotype was seen a handful of times. The genes are TRBV10-3 and TRBJ2-1, with 10 bases that match TRBD2. Trimming took 3 bases from V and 4 from J; bases not matched to a gene: 3. The CDR3 loop spans 15 amino acids. Germline CDR1 ENHRY, CDR2 SYGVKD. In DNA, the CDR3 is TGTGCCATCAGTGATCCGGGACTAGCGTACAATGAGCAGTTCTTC. As protein: CAISDPGLAYNEQFF.

This clonotype occurred many times. The chain couples TRBV2 to TRBJ2-3; the D gene is possibly TRBD1 (6 bases). Germline lookup yields CDR1 SNHLY and CDR2 FYNNEI. V was pared by 8 bases and J by 8 bases, with 11 bases between. This CDR3 region has 11 residues. The CDR3 region has the DNA TGTGCCAGCCCAGGGGTTGGTACGCAGTATTTT. This sequence encodes CASPGVGTQYF.

V usage is TRBV15 and J usage is TRBJ2-5; D call uncertain. V was trimmed by 3 bases and J by 5 bases, leaving 10 bases between them. CDR3 size: 13 residues. CDR1 and CDR2 (germline): LNHNV, YYDKDF (reference sequence). CDR3 sequence (DNA): TGTGCCACCAGCAGCCTCATTGGTGAGACCCAGTACTTC. It specifies CATSSLIGETQYF.

This clonotype has a handful of counts. CDR3 loop: CASSFTAGVSDTQYF. The DNA of the CDR3 is TGTGCCAGCAGTTTTACAGCGGGAGTCTCAGATACGCAGTATTTT. This sequence joins TRBV12-3 or TRBV12-4 and TRBJ2-3; TRBD2 matches at 8 bases. V gave up 3 bases and J gave up 4 bases; unmatched junction bases: 6. The CDR3 sequence is 15 residues long.

The chain is built from TRBV6-6 and TRBJ1-2, with 7 bases lining up with TRBD1. Germline V gives CDR1 MNHNY, CDR2 SVGAGI (reference sequence). The CDR3 is made up of 15 amino acids. After removal of 6 bases from V and 4 bases from J, the junction contained 11 bases not matched to a gene. The CDR3 DNA sequence: TGTGCCAGCAGCATGGGACAGAGTCGTTTCTATGGCTACACCTTC. Translated: CASSMGQSRFYGYTF.

Ten or more counts support this clonotype. V is TRBV2 and J is TRBJ1-1; D ambiguous. This CDR3 region has 13 residues. Germline CDR1 reads SNHLY; CDR2 reads FYNNEI. Between the trimmed V and J ends, which lost 5 bases and 0 bases, there was a span of 7 bases. The CDR3 spells CASSSGLNTEAFF. As DNA, the CDR3 is TGTGCCAGCAGTTCTGGGTTGAACACTGAAGCTTTCTTT.

The rearrangement links TRBV6-2 or TRBV6-3 to TRBJ1-1; possibly TRBD1 for D (5 bases). V was cut by 6 bases and J by 6 bases, with 17 bases left in between. The CDR3 length is 14 residues. CDR1 is MNHEY, CDR2 SVGEGT, per germline. CDR3 sequence reads: CASSPSFDRSEAFF. As DNA, the CDR3 is TGTGCCAGCAGCCCCTCTTTCGACAGATCTGAAGCTTTCTTT.

The sample holds a few counts of this clonotype. The rearrangement links TRBV25-1 to TRBJ1-5, with D possibly being TRBD1 (5 bases). The V end was cut by 1 base, the J end by 2 bases, with 6 bases between. There are 14 residues in the CDR3. CDR1 is MGHDK and CDR2 is SYGVNS in the germline V gene. CDR3 coding DNA: TGTGCCAGCAGTGAATGGGGGGGCAATCAGCCCCAGCATTTT. It specifies CASSEWGGNQPQHF.

This clonotype was counted ten times or more. This chain links TRBV7-9 with TRBJ2-7; possible D gene TRBD1, 5 bases. The CDR3 is 14 amino acids. Deletions cut 1 base from V and 7 bases from J, with 14 bases between. The V gene's germline CDR1 is SEHNR and CDR2 FQNEAQ (reference sequence). This CDR3 reads CASSLGTTVREQYF. The DNA for the CDR3 is TGTGCCAGCAGCTTAGGGACAACTGTGAGGGAGCAGTACTTC.

The chain links TRBV4-3 to TRBJ2-2; D perhaps matches TRBD2 (6 bases). CDR3 length: 17 residues. Germline loops: CDR1 LGHNA, CDR2 YSLEER. V was clipped by 0 bases and J by 2 bases, with 13 bases between them. The CDR3 nucleotides read TGCGCCAGCAGCCAAGATCCGGCGGGACTTAACACCGGGGAGCTGTTTTTT. This gives the protein CASSQDPAGLNTGELFF.

This clonotype came up a few times. The rearrangement joins TRBV12-3 or TRBV12-4 to TRBJ2-3, with D unclear. The CDR3 length is 13 residues. V was pared by 7 bases and J by 4 bases, with 12 bases between. CDR3 sequence: CASTPSSADTQYF. The CDR3 DNA is TGTGCCAGCACCCCCTCGAGTGCAGATACGCAGTATTTT.

The rearrangement uses TRBV11-3 and TRBJ2-3; 7 positions agree with TRBD2. J was trimmed by 0 bases and V by 4 bases; bases with no gene match: 4. The length of the CDR3 is 15 residues. Germline V lookup: CDR1 SGHNT, CDR2 YENEEA. CDR3 protein: CASSWSGKSTDTQYF. The CDR3 bases are TGTGCCAGCAGCTGGAGCGGGAAAAGCACAGATACGCAGTATTTT. Full variable domain (outside the CDR3, taken from reference TRBV11-3 and TRBJ2-3): EAGVVQSPRYKIIEKKQPVAFWCNPISGHNTLYWYLQNLGQGPELLIRYENEEAVDDSQLPKDRFSAERLKGVDSTLKIQPAELGDSAVYLCASSWSGKSTDTQYFGPGTRLTVL.

This clonotype came up many times. The V and J genes are TRBV5-1 and TRBJ1-1; D gene uncertain. CDR1 is SGHRS, CDR2 YFSETQ, per germline. The CDR3 covers 17 residues. V lost 0 bases, J lost 0 bases, and 15 bases lay in between. The DNA for the CDR3 is TGCGCCAGCAGCTTGGTTGACATCGGCCCCATGAACACTGAAGCTTTCTTT. Translated, it gives CASSLVDIGPMNTEAFF.

This rearrangement joins TRBV7-6 to TRBJ2-2; no clear D. CDR1 is SGHVS, CDR2 FNYEAQ, per germline. The V end was cut by 1 base, the J end by 5 bases, with 14 bases between. This CDR3 is built from 16 residues. The CDR3 region is CASSLEVVEATGELFF. The DNA of the CDR3 is TGTGCCAGCAGCTTAGAGGTGGTCGAAGCGACCGGGGAGCTGTTTTTT.

This clonotype occurred a few times. The chain employs TRBV7-9 and TRBJ2-7, with 7 bases identical to TRBD2. The germline V gene encodes CDR1 SEHNR and CDR2 FQNEAQ (reference sequence). After removal of 4 bases from V and 3 bases from J, the junction contained 6 bases not matched to a gene. This CDR3 is built from 14 residues. The CDR3 DNA reads TGTGCCAGCAGCTCCGCGGGGGTATTCTACGAGCAGTACTTC. This sequence encodes CASSSAGVFYEQYF.

This chain connects TRBV9 to TRBJ2-7; D unclear. Germline loops: CDR1 SGDLS, CDR2 YYNGEE. The germline V and J ends were trimmed by 4 bases and 2 bases, with 10 bases remaining between them. The CDR3 is made up of 13 amino acids. For the CDR3, the DNA is TGTGCCAGCAGCTCAGCCGGAGCCTACGAGCAGTACTTC. Its protein product is CASSSAGAYEQYF.

The count of this clonotype is one. The rearrangement joins TRBV11-2 to TRBJ2-1, with 7 positions matching TRBD2. The germline V gene has CDR1 SGHAT and CDR2 FQNNGV. The CDR3 covers 16 residues. V was pared by 1 base and J by 5 bases, with 8 bases of the junction left unmatched. The CDR3 DNA is TGTGCCAGCAGCTTAGGGTGGGAGGGAAAAGACAATGAGCAGTTCTTC. It translates to CASSLGWEGKDNEQFF.

This clonotype has at least ten counts. V usage is TRBV12-3 or TRBV12-4 and J usage is TRBJ1-1; D is uncertain. CDR3 length: 13 amino acids. Trimming shortened V by 3 bases and J by 4 bases, and 9 bases separated the two germline ends. The CDR3 loop is CASSFMEGTEAFF. The CDR3 region has the DNA TGTGCCAGCAGTTTCATGGAAGGCACTGAAGCTTTCTTT.

V usage is TRBV5-4 and J usage is TRBJ2-7; possible D gene TRBD2, 6 bases. Looked up from germline, CDR1 is SGHNT and CDR2 is YYREEE (reference sequence). The V and J ends lost 1 base and 3 bases respectively, with 8 bases between them. CDR3 length: 13 amino acids. The CDR3 here is CASSLWGGYEQYF. The CDR3 DNA reads TGTGCCAGCAGCTTGTGGGGAGGCTACGAGCAGTACTTC.

This clonotype has ten or more counts. The rearrangement uses TRBV28 and TRBJ1-2; tentatively, D is TRBD1 (5 bases). The CDR3 is 17 amino acids. V was trimmed by 4 bases and J by 3 bases, leaving 21 bases between them. The germline V gene encodes CDR1 MDHEN and CDR2 SYDVKM. The CDR3 reads CASSSQSGVGYHYGYTF. The DNA of the CDR3 is TGTGCCAGCAGTTCTCAATCGGGGGTAGGGTATCACTATGGCTACACCTTC.

The chain joins TRBV20-1 to TRBJ1-5; a possible D gene is TRBD1 (6 bases). V was trimmed by 0 bases and J by 6 bases, leaving 12 bases between them. Germline V gene data show CDR1 as DFQATT and CDR2 as SNEGSKA (reference sequence). The CDR3 is made up of 14 amino acids. CDR3 sequence: CSAREGYRAQPQHF. CDR3 nucleotide sequence: TGCAGTGCTAGAGAAGGATACAGGGCTCAGCCCCAGCATTTT.

This chain connects TRBV12-3 or TRBV12-4 to TRBJ2-2; 7 bases map to TRBD2. V dropped 3 bases and J dropped 7; count of bases not matched to a gene: 8. The CDR3 is 15 amino acids. The CDR3 DNA sequence: TGTGCCAGCAGTTTCGGGGGAGGGCCGGGCGGGGAGCTGTTTTTT. It is translated as CASSFGGGPGGELFF.

This clonotype was found a few times. This chain uses TRBV7-8 with TRBJ1-2, with 9 bases aligning to TRBD1. J lost 5 bases, V lost 5 bases, and 3 bases had no gene match. This CDR3 has 13 amino acids. Germline values: CDR1 SGHVS, CDR2 FQNEAQ. CDR3 protein: CASSLDRGYGYTF. The CDR3 DNA reads as TGTGCCAGCAGCCTGGACAGGGGTTATGGCTACACCTTC.

This CDR3 is CASSLEGGPLDEQFF. CDR3 in DNA: TGTGCCAGCAGTTTGGAGGGAGGGCCCTTGGATGAGCAGTTCTTC. The V gene is TRBV12-3 or TRBV12-4, the J gene TRBJ2-1; 7 nucleotides match TRBD2. V lost 3 bases to trimming and J lost 8 bases; unmatched junction nucleotides: 10. The CDR3 length is 15 residues.

This clonotype was counted between two and nine times. The chain has TRBV7-9 and TRBJ2-7; TRBD1 might be the D (5 bases). Germline V gene lookup returns CDR1 SEHNR and CDR2 FQNEAQ (reference sequence). Trimming removed 3 bases from V and 4 bases from J, with 10 bases in between. The CDR3 covers 13 residues. CDR3 loop: CASSFSQEYEQYF. CDR3 bases: TGTGCCAGCAGCTTCTCACAGGAGTACGAGCAGTACTTC.

J is TRBJ2-1 and V is TRBV7-8; a possible D gene is TRBD2 (7 bases). This CDR3 has 15 amino acids. CDR1 and CDR2 (germline): SGHVS, FQNEAQ. Deletions cut 1 base from V and 4 bases from J, with 11 bases between. CDR3 region: CASSLEGGEYNEQFF. Written as DNA, the CDR3 is TGTGCCAGCAGCTTAGAGGGGGGGGAGTACAATGAGCAGTTCTTC.

This clonotype was observed at least ten times. V is TRBV10-1 and J is TRBJ2-7; 8 positions agree with TRBD2. The length of the CDR3 is 14 residues. CDR1 WNHNN and CDR2 SYGVQD come from the germline V gene (reference sequence). V lost 4 bases and J lost 4; bases outside the gene matches: 6. CDR3 region: CASSAGGTKYEQYF. The CDR3 nucleotides read TGCGCCAGCAGTGCGGGAGGGACCAAATACGAGCAGTACTTC.

The CDR3 protein is CASSLLARYEQYF. The CDR3 DNA reads TGTGCCAGCAGCCTACTAGCGCGGTACGAGCAGTACTTC. The gene calls are TRBV11-2 and TRBJ2-7; 7 nucleotides align to TRBD2. J gave up 4 bases and V 5 bases, and 5 bases lay outside the gene matches. This CDR3 spans 13 amino acids. From germline, CDR1 is SGHAT and CDR2 FQNNGV.

This clonotype was counted a few times. The chain uses TRBV11-2 and TRBJ2-3; D is unclear. The CDR3 runs to 13 residues. V lost 4 bases and J 4 bases, leaving 9 bases between the germline ends. Per germline, CDR1 SGHAT and CDR2 FQNNGV. Written as DNA, the CDR3 is TGTGCCAGCAGCTCAGAGGTTTCAGATACGCAGTATTTT. Encoded protein: CASSSEVSDTQYF. The entire variable domain, with the rest obtained from reference TRBV11-2 and TRBJ2-3, is as follows: EAGVAQSPRYKIIEKRQSVAFWCNPISGHATLYWYQQILGQGPKLLIQFQNNGVVDDSQLPKDRFSAERLKGVDSTLKIQPAKLEDSAVYLCASSSEVSDTQYFGPGTRLTVL.

By sample share, this clonotype is medium-sized. The rearrangement joins TRBV5-6 to TRBJ2-1, with TRBD2 identical over 8 bases. This CDR3 comprises 15 residues. Germline V gene sequence: CDR1 SGHDT, CDR2 YYEEEE. V shed 4 bases and J 0 bases; nucleotides not matched to a gene: 3. CDR3 DNA sequence: TGTGCCAGCAGCGCCGGGACTAGCTCCTACAATGAGCAGTTCTTC. This sequence encodes CASSAGTSSYNEQFF.